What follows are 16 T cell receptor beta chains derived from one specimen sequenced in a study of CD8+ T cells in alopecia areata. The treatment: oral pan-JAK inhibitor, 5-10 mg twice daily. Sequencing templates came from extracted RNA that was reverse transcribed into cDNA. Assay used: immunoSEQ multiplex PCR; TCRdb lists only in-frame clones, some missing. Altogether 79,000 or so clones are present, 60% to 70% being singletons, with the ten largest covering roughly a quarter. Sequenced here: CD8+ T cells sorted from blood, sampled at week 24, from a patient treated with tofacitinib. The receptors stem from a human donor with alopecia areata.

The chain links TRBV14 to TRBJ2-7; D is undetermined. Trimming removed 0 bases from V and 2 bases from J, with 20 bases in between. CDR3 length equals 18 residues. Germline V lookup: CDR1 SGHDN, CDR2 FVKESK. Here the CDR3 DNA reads TGTGCCAGCAGCCAAGATCGGTTTAGGACGGCCGTTCCCTACGAGCAGTACTTC. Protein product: CASSQDRFRTAVPYEQYF.

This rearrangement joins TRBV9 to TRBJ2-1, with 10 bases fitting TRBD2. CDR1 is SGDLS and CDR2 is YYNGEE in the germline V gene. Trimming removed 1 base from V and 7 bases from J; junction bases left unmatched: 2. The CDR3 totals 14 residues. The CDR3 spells CASSVTSGANEQFF. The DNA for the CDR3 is TGTGCCAGCAGCGTAACTAGCGGGGCGAATGAGCAGTTCTTC.

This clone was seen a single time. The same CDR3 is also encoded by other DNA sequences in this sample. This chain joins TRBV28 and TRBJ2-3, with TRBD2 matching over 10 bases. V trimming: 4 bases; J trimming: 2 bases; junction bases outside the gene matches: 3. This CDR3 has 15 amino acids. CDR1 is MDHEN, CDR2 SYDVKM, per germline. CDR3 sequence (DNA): TGTGCCAGCAGTTGGACTAGCGGATACACAGATACGCAGTATTTT. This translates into CASSWTSGYTDTQYF.

CDR3: CASSLGAGRYEQYF. CDR3 nucleotides: TGTGCCAGCAGTTTAGGTGCAGGGAGGTACGAGCAGTACTTC. The chain links TRBV27 to TRBJ2-7, with a weak D call TRBD2 (6 bases). Germline V lookup: CDR1 MNHEY, CDR2 SMNVEV (reference sequence). CDR3 length equals 14 residues. The ends were cut back, 2 bases at V and 4 bases at J, with 12 bases in the middle.

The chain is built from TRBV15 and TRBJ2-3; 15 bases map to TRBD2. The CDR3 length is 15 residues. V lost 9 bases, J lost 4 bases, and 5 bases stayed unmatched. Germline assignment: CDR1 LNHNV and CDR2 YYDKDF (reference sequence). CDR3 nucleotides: TGTGCCACGCAAGGACTAGCGGGGGGGCCAGATACGCAGTATTTT. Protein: CATQGLAGGPDTQYF.

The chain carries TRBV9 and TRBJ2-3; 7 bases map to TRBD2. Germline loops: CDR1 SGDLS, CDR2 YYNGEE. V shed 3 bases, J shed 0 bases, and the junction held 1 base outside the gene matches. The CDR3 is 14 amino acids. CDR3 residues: CASSDGGSTDTQYF. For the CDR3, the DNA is TGTGCCAGCAGCGACGGGGGGAGCACAGATACGCAGTATTTT.

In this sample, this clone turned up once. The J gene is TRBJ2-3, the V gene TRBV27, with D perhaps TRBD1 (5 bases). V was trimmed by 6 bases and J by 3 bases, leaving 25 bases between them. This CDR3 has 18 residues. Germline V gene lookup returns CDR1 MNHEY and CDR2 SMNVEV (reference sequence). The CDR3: CASSFVQGNRFGTDTQYF. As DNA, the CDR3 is TGTGCCAGCAGCTTTGTCCAGGGAAATCGGTTTGGGACAGATACGCAGTATTTT.

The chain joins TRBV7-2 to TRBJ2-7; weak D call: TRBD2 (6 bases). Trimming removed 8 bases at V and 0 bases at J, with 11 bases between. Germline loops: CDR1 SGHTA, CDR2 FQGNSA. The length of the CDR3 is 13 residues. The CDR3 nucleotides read TGTGCCAGCCAGGGCGGGGCCTCCTACGAGCAGTACTTC. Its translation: CASQGGASYEQYF.

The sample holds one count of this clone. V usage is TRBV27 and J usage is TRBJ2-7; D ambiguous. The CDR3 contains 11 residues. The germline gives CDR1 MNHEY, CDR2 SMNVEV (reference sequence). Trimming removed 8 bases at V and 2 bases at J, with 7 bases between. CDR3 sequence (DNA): TGTGCCAGCGGTAAGGCCTACGAGCAGTACTTC. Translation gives CASGKAYEQYF.

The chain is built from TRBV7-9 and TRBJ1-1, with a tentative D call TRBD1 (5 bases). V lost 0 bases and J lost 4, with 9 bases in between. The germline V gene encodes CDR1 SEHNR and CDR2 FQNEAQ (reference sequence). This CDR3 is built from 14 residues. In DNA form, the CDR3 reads TGTGCCAGCAGCTTAGCGCGACAGAGCACTGAAGCTTTCTTT. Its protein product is CASSLARQSTEAFF.

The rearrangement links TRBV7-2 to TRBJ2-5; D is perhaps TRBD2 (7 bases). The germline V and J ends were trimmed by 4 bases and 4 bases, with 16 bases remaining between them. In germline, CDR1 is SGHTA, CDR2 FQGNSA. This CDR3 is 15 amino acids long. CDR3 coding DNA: TGTGCCAGCAGCTCCTGGGGGGGCGTCTTAGAGACCCAGTACTTC. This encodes CASSSWGGVLETQYF.

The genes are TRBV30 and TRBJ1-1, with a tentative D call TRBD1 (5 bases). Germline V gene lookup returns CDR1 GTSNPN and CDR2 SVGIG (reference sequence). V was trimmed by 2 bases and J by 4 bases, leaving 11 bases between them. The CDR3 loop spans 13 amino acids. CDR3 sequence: CAWSTFGGTEAFF. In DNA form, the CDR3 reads TGTGCCTGGAGTACCTTTGGGGGCACTGAAGCTTTCTTT.

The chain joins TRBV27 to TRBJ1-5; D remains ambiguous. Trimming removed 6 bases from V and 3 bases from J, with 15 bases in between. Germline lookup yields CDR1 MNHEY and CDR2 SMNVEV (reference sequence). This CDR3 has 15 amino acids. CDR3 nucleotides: TGTGCCAGCAGCCTGTCTACGGGAGTCAATCAGCCCCAGCATTTT. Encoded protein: CASSLSTGVNQPQHF.

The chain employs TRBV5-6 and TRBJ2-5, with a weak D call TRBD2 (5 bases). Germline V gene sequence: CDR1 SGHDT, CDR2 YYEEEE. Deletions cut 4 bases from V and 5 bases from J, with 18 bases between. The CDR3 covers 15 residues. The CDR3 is CASSRGRRLGETQYF. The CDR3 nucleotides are TGTGCCAGCAGCCGTGGCAGGAGGCTGGGTGAGACCCAGTACTTC.

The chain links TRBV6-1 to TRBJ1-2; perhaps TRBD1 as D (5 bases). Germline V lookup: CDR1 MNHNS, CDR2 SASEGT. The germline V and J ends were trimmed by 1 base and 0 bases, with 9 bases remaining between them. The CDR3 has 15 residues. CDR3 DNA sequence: TGTGCCAGCAGTGAAGGTTACAGGCCTAACTATGGCTACACCTTC. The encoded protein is CASSEGYRPNYGYTF.

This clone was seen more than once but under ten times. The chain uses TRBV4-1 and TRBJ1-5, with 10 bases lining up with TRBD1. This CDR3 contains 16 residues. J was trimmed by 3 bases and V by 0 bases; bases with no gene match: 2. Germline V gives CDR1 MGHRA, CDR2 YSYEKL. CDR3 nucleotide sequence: TGCGCCAGCAGCCAAGAGACAGGGGGCACCAATCAGCCCCAGCATTTT. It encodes CASSQETGGTNQPQHF.